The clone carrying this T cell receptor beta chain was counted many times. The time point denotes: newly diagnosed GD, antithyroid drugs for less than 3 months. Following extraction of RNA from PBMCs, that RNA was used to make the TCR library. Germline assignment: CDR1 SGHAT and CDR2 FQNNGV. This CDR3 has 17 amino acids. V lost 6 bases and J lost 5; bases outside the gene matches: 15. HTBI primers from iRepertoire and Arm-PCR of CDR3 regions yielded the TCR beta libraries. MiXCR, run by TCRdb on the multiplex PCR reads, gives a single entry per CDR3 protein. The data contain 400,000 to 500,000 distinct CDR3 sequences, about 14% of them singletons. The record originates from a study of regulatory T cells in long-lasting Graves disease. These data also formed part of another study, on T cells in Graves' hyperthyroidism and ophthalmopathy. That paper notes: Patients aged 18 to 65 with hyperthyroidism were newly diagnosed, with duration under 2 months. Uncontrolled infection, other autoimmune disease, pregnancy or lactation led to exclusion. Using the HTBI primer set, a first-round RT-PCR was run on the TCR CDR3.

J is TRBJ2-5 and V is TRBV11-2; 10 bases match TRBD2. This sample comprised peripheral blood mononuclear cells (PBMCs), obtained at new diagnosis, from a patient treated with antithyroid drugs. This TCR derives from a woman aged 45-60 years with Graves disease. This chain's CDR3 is CASRLAGEMGTGETQYF. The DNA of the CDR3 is TGTGCCAGCAGGCTAGCGGGAGAAATGGGTACAGGCGAGACCCAGTACTTC.